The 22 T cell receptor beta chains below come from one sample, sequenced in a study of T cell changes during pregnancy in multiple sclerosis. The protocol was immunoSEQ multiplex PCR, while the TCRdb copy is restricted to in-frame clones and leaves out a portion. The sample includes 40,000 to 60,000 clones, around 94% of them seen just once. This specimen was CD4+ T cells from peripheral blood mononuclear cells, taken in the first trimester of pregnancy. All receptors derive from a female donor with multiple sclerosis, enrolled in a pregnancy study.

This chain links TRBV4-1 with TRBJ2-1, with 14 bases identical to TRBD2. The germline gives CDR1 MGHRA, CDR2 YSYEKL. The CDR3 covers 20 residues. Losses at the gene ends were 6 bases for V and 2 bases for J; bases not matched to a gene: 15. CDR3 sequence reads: CASSRSGQTSGGATYNEQFF. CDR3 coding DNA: TGCGCCAGCAGTCGGTCCGGTCAGACTAGCGGGGGGGCCACCTACAATGAGCAGTTCTTC.

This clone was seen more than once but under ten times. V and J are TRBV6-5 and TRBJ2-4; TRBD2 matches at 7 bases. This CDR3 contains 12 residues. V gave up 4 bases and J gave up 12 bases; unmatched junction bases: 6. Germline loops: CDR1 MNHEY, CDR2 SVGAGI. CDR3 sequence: CASSSRTSHQYF. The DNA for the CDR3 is TGTGCCAGCAGTTCCCGGACTAGTCATCAGTACTTC.

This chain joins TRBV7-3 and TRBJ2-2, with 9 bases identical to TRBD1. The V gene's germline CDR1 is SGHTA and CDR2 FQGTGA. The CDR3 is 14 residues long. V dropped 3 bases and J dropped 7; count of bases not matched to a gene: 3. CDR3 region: CASSLDRGIGELFF. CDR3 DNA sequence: TGTGCCAGCAGCTTGGACAGGGGAATCGGGGAGCTGTTTTTT.

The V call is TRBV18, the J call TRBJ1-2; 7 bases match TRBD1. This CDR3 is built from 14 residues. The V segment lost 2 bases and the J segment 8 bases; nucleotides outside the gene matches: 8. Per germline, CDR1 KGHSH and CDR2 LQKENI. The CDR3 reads CASSPEGQIKGYTF. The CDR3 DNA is TGTGCCAGCTCACCAGAGGGACAGATTAAGGGCTACACCTTC.

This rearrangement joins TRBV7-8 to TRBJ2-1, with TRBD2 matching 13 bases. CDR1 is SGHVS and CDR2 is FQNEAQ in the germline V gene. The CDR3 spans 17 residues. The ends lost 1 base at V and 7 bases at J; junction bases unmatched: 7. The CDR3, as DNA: TGTGCCAGCAGCTTAGACCAAGGACTAGCGGGGGTTAATGAGCAGTTCTTC. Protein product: CASSLDQGLAGVNEQFF.

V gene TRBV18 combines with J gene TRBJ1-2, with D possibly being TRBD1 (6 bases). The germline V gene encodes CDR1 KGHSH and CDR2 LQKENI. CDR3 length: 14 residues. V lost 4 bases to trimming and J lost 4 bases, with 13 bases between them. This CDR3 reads CASSQNRDLYGYTF. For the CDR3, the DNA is TGTGCCAGCTCACAAAACAGGGACCTCTATGGCTACACCTTC.

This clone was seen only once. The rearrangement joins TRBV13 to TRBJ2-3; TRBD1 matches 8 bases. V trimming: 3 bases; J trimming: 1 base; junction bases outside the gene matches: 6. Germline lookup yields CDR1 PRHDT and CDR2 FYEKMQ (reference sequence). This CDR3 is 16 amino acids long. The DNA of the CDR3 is TGTGCCAGCAGCTTTGGCAGGGGGCGACGCACAGATACGCAGTATTTT. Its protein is CASSFGRGRRTDTQYF.

CDR3 DNA sequence: TGTGCCAGCAGCCCCCAGGAGTTAAGGGCTAGCACTAACTATGGCTACACCTTC. This sequence encodes CASSPQELRASTNYGYTF. The gene calls are TRBV11-2 and TRBJ1-2; D uncertain. Trimming cost V 5 bases and J 0 bases, with 22 bases left between them. In germline, CDR1 is SGHAT, CDR2 FQNNGV. This CDR3 spans 18 amino acids.

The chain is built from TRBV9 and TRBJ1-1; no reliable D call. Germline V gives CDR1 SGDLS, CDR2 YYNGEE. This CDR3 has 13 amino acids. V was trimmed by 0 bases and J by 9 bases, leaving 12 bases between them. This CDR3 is CASSVGGETKAFF. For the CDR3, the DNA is TGTGCCAGCAGCGTAGGGGGAGAAACAAAAGCTTTCTTT.

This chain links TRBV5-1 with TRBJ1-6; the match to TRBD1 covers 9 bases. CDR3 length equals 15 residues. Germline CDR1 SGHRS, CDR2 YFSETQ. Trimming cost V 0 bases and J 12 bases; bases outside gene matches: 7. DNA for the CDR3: TGCGCCAGCAGCTTGGTTGGACAGGGGACTTTACCCCTCCACTTT. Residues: CASSLVGQGTLPLHF.

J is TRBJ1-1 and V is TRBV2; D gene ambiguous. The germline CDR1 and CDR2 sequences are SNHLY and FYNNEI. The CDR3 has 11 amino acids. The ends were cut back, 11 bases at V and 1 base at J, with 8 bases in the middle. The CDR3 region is CAETSNTEAFF. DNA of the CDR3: TGTGCCGAGACATCGAACACTGAAGCTTTCTTT.

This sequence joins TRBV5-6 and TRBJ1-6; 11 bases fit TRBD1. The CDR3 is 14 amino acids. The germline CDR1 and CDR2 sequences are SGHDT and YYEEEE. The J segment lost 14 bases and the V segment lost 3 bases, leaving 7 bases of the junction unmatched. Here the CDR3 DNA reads TGTGCCAGCAGCTCTGGACAGGGGGCTAGGGCCCTCCACTTT. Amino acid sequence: CASSSGQGARALHF.

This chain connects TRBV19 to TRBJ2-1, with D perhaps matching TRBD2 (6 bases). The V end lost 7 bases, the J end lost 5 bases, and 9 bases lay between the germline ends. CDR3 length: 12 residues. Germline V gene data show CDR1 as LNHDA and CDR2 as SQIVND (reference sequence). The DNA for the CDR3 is TGTGCCAGTAAATGGAGGGACAATGAGCAGTTCTTC. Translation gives CASKWRDNEQFF.

The chain's CDR3 is CASSDLSGPQHF. CDR3 bases: TGCGCCAGCAGTGACTTATCAGGGCCCCAGCATTTT. This sequence joins TRBV10-2 and TRBJ1-5; D uncertain. The CDR3 spans 12 residues. CDR1 and CDR2 (germline): WSHSY, SAAADI. V was cut by 3 bases and J by 9 bases, with 9 bases left in between.

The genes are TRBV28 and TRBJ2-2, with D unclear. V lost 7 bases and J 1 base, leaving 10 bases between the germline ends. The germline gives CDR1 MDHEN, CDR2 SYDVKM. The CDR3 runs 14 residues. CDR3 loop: CASTAPGNTGELFF. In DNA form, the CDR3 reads TGTGCCAGCACAGCCCCGGGGAACACCGGGGAGCTGTTTTTT.

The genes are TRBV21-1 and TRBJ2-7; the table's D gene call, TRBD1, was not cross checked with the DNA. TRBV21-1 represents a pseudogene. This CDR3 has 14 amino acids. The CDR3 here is CASSKKAGVYEQYF. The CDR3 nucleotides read TGTGCCAGCAGCAAAAAGGCAGGGGTGTACGAGCAGTACTTC.

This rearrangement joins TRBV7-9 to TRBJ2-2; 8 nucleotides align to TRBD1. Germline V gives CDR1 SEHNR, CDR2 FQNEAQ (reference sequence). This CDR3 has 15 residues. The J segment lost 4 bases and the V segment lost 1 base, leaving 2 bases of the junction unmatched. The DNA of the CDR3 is TGTGCCAGCAGCTTAGGGGACAGGACCACCGGGGAGCTGTTTTTT. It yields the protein CASSLGDRTTGELFF.

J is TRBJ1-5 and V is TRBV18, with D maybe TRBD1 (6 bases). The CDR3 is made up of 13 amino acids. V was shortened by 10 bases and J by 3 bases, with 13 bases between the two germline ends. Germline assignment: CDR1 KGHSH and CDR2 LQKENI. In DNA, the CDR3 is TGTGCCACCACTCAGGGGAACAATCAGCCCCAGCATTTT. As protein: CATTQGNNQPQHF.

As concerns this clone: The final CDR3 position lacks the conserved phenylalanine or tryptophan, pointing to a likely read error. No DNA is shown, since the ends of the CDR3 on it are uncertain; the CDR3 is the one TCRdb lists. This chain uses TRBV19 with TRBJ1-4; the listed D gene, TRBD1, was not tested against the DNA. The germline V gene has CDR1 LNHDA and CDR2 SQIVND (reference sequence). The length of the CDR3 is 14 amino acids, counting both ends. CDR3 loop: CASSIRDGQGLPAL.

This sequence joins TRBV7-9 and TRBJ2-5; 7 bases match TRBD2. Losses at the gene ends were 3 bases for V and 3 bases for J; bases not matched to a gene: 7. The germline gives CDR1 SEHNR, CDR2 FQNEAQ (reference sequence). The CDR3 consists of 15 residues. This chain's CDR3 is CASSFGRGREETQYF. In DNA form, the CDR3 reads TGTGCCAGCAGCTTCGGACGGGGGAGGGAAGAGACCCAGTACTTC.

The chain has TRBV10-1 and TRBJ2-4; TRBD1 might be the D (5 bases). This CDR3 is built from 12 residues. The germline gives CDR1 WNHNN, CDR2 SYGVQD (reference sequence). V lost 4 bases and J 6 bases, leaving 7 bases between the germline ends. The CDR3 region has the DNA TGCGCCAGCAGTGGGCAGGGAAACATTCAGTACTTC. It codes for CASSGQGNIQYF.

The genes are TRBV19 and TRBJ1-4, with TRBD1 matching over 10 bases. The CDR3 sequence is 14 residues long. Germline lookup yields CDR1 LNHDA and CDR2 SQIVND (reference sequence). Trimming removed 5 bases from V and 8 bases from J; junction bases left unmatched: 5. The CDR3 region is CASSPRDRGEKLFF. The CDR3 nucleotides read TGTGCCAGTAGTCCCCGGGACAGGGGAGAAAAACTGTTTTTT.